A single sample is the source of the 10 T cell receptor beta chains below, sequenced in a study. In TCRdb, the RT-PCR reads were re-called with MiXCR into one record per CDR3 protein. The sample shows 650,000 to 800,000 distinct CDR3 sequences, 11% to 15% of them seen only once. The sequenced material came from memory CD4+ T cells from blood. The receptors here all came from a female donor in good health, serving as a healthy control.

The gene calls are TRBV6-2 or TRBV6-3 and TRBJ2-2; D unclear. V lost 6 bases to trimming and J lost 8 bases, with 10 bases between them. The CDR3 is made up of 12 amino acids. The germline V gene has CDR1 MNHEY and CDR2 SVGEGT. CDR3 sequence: CASRSLPGELFF. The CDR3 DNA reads TGTGCCAGCAGATCCCTGCCAGGGGAGCTGTTTTTT.

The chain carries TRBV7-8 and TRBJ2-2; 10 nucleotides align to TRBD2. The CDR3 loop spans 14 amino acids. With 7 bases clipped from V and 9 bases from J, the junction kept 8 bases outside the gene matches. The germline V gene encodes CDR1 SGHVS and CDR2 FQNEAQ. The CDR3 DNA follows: TGTGCCAGCACTAGACTAGCGGGTGTTAGGGAGCTGTTTTTT. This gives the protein CASTRLAGVRELFF.

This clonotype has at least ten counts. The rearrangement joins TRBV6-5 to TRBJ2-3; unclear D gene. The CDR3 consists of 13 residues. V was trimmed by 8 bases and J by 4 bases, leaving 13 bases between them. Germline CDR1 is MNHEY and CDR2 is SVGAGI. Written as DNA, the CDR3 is TGTGCCAGCGCACCGAGAGACTCAGATACGCAGTATTTT. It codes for CASAPRDSDTQYF.

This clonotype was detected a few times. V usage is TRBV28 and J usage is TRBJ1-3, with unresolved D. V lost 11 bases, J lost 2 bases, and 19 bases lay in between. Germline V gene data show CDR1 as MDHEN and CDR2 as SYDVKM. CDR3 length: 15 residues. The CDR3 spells CAPPSPQTAGNTIYF. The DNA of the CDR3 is TGTGCCCCCCCATCCCCCCAGACTGCTGGAAACACCATATATTTT. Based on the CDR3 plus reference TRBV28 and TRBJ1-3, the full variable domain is DVKVTQSSRYLVKRTGEKVFLECVQDMDHENMFWYRQDPGLGLRLIYFSYDVKMKEKGDIPEGYSVSREKKERFSLILESASTNQTSMYLCAPPSPQTAGNTIYFGEGSWLTVV.

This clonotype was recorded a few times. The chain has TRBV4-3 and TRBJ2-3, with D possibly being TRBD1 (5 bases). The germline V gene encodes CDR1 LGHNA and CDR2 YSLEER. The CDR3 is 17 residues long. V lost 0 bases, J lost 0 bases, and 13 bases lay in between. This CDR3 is CASSQEGHPDSTDTQYF. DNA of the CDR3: TGCGCCAGCAGCCAAGAAGGACACCCTGACAGCACAGATACGCAGTATTTT.

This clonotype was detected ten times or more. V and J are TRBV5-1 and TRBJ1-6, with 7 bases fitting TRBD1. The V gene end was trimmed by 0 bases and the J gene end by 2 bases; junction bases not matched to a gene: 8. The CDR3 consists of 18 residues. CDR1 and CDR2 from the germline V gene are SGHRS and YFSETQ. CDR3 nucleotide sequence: TGCGCCAGCAGCTTGGGCCGAACGACAGGGACCTATAATTCACCCCTCCACTTT. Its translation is CASSLGRTTGTYNSPLHF. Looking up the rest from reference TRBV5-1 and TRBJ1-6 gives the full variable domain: KAGVTQTPRYLIKTRGQQVTLSCSPISGHRSVSWYQQTPGQGLQFLFEYFSETQRNKGNFPGRFSGRQFSNSRSEMNVSTLELGDSALYLCASSLGRTTGTYNSPLHFGNGTRLTVT.

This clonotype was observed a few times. CDR3 coding DNA: TGCAGTGCTAGAGATAGTGGCAGGGCGAACACTGAAGCTTTCTTT. Residues: CSARDSGRANTEAFF. The chain has TRBV20-1 and TRBJ1-1; D possibly corresponds to TRBD1 (5 bases). Trimming removed 0 bases at V and 1 base at J, with 12 bases between. From germline, CDR1 is DFQATT and CDR2 SNEGSKA (reference sequence). The CDR3 loop spans 15 amino acids.

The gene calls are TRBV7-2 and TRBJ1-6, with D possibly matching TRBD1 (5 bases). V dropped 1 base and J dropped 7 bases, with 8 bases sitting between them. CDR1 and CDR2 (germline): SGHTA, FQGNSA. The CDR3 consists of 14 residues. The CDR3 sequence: CASSLVGGNSPLHF. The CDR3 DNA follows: TGTGCCAGCAGCTTAGTGGGGGGGAATTCACCCCTCCACTTT.

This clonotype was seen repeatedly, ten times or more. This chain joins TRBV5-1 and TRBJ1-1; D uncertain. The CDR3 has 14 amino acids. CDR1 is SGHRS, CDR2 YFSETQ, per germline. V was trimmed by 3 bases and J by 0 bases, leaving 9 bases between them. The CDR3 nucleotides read TGCGCCAGCAGCTACCTACAGATGAACACTGAAGCTTTCTTT. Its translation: CASSYLQMNTEAFF.

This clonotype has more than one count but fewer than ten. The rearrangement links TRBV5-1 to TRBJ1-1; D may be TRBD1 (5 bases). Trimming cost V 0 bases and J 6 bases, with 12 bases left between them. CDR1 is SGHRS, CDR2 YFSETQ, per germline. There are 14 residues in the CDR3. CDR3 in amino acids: CASSLEAQGSEAFF. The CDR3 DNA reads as TGCGCCAGCAGCTTGGAAGCGCAGGGCTCTGAAGCTTTCTTT.